Listed below are T cell receptor beta chains from one sample, sequenced in a study of blood T cell repertoires in COVID-19. Clones were read by immunoSEQ multiplex PCR, and TCRdb kept only the in-frame ones, dropping some. The data hold roughly 150,000 clones, with approximately 91% observed a single time. Sequencing was performed on peripheral blood. Receptor source: a man aged 18 to 30 with acute or convalescent COVID-19. Both conserved end residues are part of each CDR3. A D gene is named only where the DNA matches it firmly. A clone size is listed for some rows: how often the clone was seen (once, few, many), or a class if it is expanded.

cdr3_aa	cdr3_nt	clone_size	v_call	j_call	d_call
CASSYERQRSYEQYF	TGTGCCAGCAGTTACGAAAGACAGAGATCCTACGAGCAGTACTTC	.	TRBV6-5	TRBJ2-7	.
CASSIGGGEQYF	TGTGCCAGTAGTATTGGGGGGGGCGAGCAGTACTTC	.	TRBV19	TRBJ2-7	TRBD2
CATSAETSGINEQFF	TGTGCCACCAGTGCTGAGACTAGCGGGATTAATGAGCAGTTCTTC	.	TRBV24-1	TRBJ2-1	TRBD2
CASSSLPTGEAFF	TGTGCCAGCAGTTCCCTCCCGACAGGGGAAGCTTTCTTT	.	TRBV12-3/TRBV12-4	TRBJ1-1	TRBD1
CASSPGDIYTF	TGCGCCAGCAGCCCAGGGGATATCTACACCTTC	.	TRBV5-1	TRBJ1-2	.
CASKTQGASYEQYF	TGTGCCAGCAAAACCCAGGGGGCGTCGTACGAGCAGTACTTC	.	TRBV6-5	TRBJ2-7	TRBD1
CASSQILNTEAFF	TGTGCCAGCAGCCAAATATTGAACACTGAAGCTTTCTTT	once	TRBV14	TRBJ1-1	.
CASSPPGDRVTYEQYF	TGTGCCAGCTCACCACCGGGAGACAGGGTTACCTACGAGCAGTACTTC	once	TRBV18	TRBJ2-7	TRBD1
CASSPPGTAYNEQFF	TGTGCCAGCAGCCCCCCCGGGACAGCCTACAATGAGCAGTTCTTC	.	TRBV7-2	TRBJ2-1	TRBD1
CASRRGSASGANVLTF	TGTGCCAGCCGGAGGGGCAGTGCCTCTGGGGCCAACGTCCTGACTTTC	.	TRBV9	TRBJ2-6	.
CASSIRSSGANVLTF	TGTGCCAGTAGTATACGGTCCTCTGGGGCCAACGTCCTGACTTTC	.	TRBV19	TRBJ2-6	.
CASSLERADRGWNTEAFF	TGTGCCAGCAGCTTAGAGAGGGCCGATCGGGGATGGAACACTGAAGCTTTCTTT	.	TRBV7-9	TRBJ1-1	.
CASSNRGANTGELFF	TGTGCCAGCAGCAATCGGGGGGCGAACACCGGGGAGCTGTTTTTT	few	TRBV9	TRBJ2-2	TRBD2
CASSQGWRTGNTEAFF	TGTGCCAGCAGCCAAGGTTGGAGGACAGGGAACACTGAAGCTTTCTTT	.	TRBV3-1/TRBV3-2	TRBJ1-1	TRBD1
CASSLDAGWKTEAFF	TGCGCCAGCAGCTTGGACGCAGGGTGGAAGACTGAAGCTTTCTTT	once	TRBV5-1	TRBJ1-1	.
CASSNRGQGIGGYTF	TGTGCCAGCAGCAATAGAGGACAGGGGATCGGTGGCTACACCTTC	.	TRBV11-2	TRBJ1-2	TRBD1
CASRGGQGAEAFF	TGTGCCAGCAGGGGAGGACAGGGGGCTGAAGCTTTCTTT	.	TRBV19	TRBJ1-1	TRBD1
CASTQRREGDTEAFF	TGTGCCAGTACTCAAAGGAGGGAGGGGGACACTGAAGCTTTCTTT	.	TRBV19	TRBJ1-1	.
CASSLGLVSGGLGETQYF	TGTGCCAGCAGCTTAGGTTTGGTTAGCGGGGGGTTGGGAGAGACCCAGTACTTC	.	TRBV7-7	TRBJ2-5	TRBD2
CATSARTGKGTYEQYF	TGTGCCACCAGTGCCCGGACAGGGAAAGGGACCTACGAGCAGTACTTC	once	TRBV24-1	TRBJ2-7	TRBD1
CASSPGQGHYEQYF	TGTGCCAGCAGCCCGGGACAGGGCCACTACGAGCAGTACTTC	.	TRBV6-6	TRBJ2-7	TRBD1
CASSYAGGAYEQYF	TGTGCCAGCAGTTACGCGGGGGGAGCCTACGAGCAGTACTTC	.	TRBV6-2/TRBV6-3	TRBJ2-7	TRBD2
CASSILPVGNTIYF	TGTGCCAGTAGTATCCTTCCAGTGGGAAACACCATATATTTT	.	TRBV19	TRBJ1-3	.
CASSLGSVNYGYTF	TGTGCCAGCAGCTTAGGCAGTGTTAACTATGGCTACACCTTC	once	TRBV7-9	TRBJ1-2	.
CASSQHGELRGAFF	TGTGCCAGCAGCCAGCACGGGGAGCTCCGGGGGGCTTTCTTT	.	TRBV3-1/TRBV3-2	TRBJ1-1	.
CASSITDRNDNEQFF	TGTGCCAGCAGTATAACTGACAGGAACGACAATGAGCAGTTCTTC	.	TRBV27	TRBJ2-1	.
CASSSSLNTEAFF	TGTGCCAGCAGCTCCTCCCTGAACACTGAAGCTTTCTTT	.	TRBV7-9	TRBJ1-1	.
CASSQTGDQPQHF	TGCGCCAGCAGCCAGACAGGGGATCAGCCCCAGCATTTT	.	TRBV4-1	TRBJ1-5	TRBD1
CAWAAGNTEAFF	TGTGCCTGGGCGGCGGGGAACACTGAAGCTTTCTTT	.	TRBV30	TRBJ1-1	.
CASSPRLAGKKGGNQPQHF	TGCGCCAGCAGCCCGCGACTGGCAGGGAAGAAGGGTGGCAATCAGCCCCAGCATTTT	.	TRBV4-1	TRBJ1-5	.
CASSVVAVYNEQFF	TGTGCCAGCAGCGTAGTAGCGGTCTACAATGAGCAGTTCTTC	.	TRBV9	TRBJ2-1	.
CASSPEEGRRGYGYTF	TGCGCCAGCAGCCCGGAGGAGGGACGAAGGGGCTATGGCTACACCTTC	.	TRBV5-1	TRBJ1-2	.
CASSFGLAGGVGEQFF	TGTGCCAGCAGCTTCGGACTAGCGGGAGGCGTCGGTGAGCAGTTCTTC	.	TRBV9	TRBJ2-1	TRBD2
CASDRDRAEAFF	TGCGCCAGCGACAGGGACCGGGCTGAAGCTTTCTTT	.	TRBV5-1	TRBJ1-1	TRBD1